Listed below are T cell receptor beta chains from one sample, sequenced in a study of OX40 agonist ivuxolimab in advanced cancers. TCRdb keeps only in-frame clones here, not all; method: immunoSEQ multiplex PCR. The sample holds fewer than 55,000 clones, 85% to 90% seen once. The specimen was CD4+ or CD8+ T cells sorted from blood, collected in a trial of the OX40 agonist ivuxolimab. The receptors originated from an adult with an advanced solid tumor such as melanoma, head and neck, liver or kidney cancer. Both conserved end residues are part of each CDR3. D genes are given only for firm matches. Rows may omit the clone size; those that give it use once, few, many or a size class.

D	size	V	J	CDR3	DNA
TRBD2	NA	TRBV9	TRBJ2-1	CASSPTSGSFYEQFF	TGTGCCAGCAGTCCTACTAGCGGGAGCTTCTATGAGCAGTTCTTC
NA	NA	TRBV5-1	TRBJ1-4	CASNIGDGNEKLFF	TGCGCCAGCAACATCGGTGATGGTAATGAAAAACTGTTTTTT
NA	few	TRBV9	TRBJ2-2	CASSVALEAGELFF	TGTGCCAGCAGCGTAGCTTTGGAGGCCGGGGAGCTGTTTTTT
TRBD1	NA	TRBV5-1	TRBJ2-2	CASSSGQGAAGELFF	TGCGCCAGCAGCTCGGGACAGGGTGCGGCCGGGGAGCTGTTTTTT
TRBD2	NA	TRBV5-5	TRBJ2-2	CASSLVGTSGSHTGELFF	TGTGCCAGCAGCTTGGTTGGGACTAGCGGGAGTCATACCGGGGAGCTGTTTTTT
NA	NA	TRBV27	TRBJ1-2	CASSLKGWGYGYTF	TGTGCCAGCAGTTTAAAGGGATGGGGCTATGGCTACACCTTC
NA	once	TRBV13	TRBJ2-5	CASSPRGFRETQYF	TGTGCCAGCAGCCCGCGGGGTTTTAGAGAGACCCAGTACTTC
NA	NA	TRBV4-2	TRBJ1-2	CASSQGGGRLANYGYTF	TGTGCCAGCAGCCAAGGGGGTGGACGGCTTGCTAACTATGGCTACACCTTC
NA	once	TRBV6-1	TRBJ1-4	CASSEMGGGGFEKLFF	TGTGCCAGCAGTGAAATGGGTGGAGGAGGGTTCGAAAAACTGTTTTTT
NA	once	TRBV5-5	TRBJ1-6	CASSVPGSYNSPLHF	TGTGCCAGCTCCGTACCGGGGTCCTATAATTCACCCCTCCACTTT
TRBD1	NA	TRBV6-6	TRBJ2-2	CASTRTGRNTGELFF	TGTGCCAGCACCAGGACAGGACGGAACACCGGGGAGCTGTTTTTT
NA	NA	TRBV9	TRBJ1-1	CASSVAGNTEAFF	TGTGCCAGCAGCGTAGCCGGAAACACTGAAGCTTTCTTT
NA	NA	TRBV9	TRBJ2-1	CASSVGEGGGLDEQFF	TGTGCCAGCAGCGTAGGTGAAGGAGGCGGGTTAGATGAGCAGTTCTTC
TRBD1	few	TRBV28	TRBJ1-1	CASSLTGGLAEAFF	TGTGCCAGCAGTTTAACAGGGGGCTTGGCTGAAGCTTTCTTT
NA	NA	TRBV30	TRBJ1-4	CAWSVGLQGEKLFF	TGTGCCTGGAGTGTCGGCCTCCAGGGGGAAAAACTGTTTTTT
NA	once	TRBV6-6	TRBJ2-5	CASSYPNQETQYF	TGTGCCAGCAGTTATCCCAACCAAGAGACCCAGTACTTC
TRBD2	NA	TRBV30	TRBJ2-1	CAWTPGLAGPTVHEQFF	TGTGCCTGGACCCCAGGACTAGCGGGGCCTACGGTCCATGAGCAGTTCTTC
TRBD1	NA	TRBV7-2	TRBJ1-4	CASSPGQVGEKLFF	TGTGCCAGCAGCCCCGGACAGGTCGGTGAAAAACTGTTTTTT
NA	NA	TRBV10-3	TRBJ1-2	CAIMAGGEEGYTF	TGTGCCATCATGGCGGGGGGCGAGGAAGGCTACACCTTC
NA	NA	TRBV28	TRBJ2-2	CASRPWARQNTGELFF	TGTGCCAGCAGGCCCTGGGCCAGGCAGAACACCGGGGAGCTGTTTTTT
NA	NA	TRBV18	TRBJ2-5	CASSPSGTGSETQYF	TGTGCCAGCTCACCATCGGGGACCGGCTCGGAGACCCAGTACTTC
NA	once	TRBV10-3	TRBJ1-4	CAISELPATNEKLFF	TGTGCCATCAGTGAGCTGCCGGCAACTAATGAAAAACTGTTTTTT
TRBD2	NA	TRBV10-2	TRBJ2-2	CASSGLAGVTGELFF	TGCGCCAGCAGTGGACTAGCGGGGGTGACCGGGGAGCTGTTTTTT
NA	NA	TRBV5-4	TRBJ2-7	CASSRAPEVREQYF	TGTGCCAGCAGCAGGGCCCCCGAGGTTCGGGAGCAGTACTTC
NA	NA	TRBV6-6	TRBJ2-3	CASKRGARDTQYF	TGTGCCAGCAAACGGGGGGCAAGAGATACGCAGTATTTT
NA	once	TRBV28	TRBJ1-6	CASSSPGGVNSPLHF	TGTGCCAGCAGTTCTCCGGGAGGTGTTAATTCACCCCTCCACTTT
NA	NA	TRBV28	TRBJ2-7	CASSSVDPKHSYEQYF	TGTGCCAGCAGTTCCGTCGACCCCAAACACTCCTACGAGCAGTACTTC
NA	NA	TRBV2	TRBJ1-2	CASSDLREGNYGYTF	TGTGCCAGCAGTGACCTCAGAGAGGGGAACTATGGCTACACCTTC
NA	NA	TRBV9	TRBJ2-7	CASSADVGSYEQYF	TGTGCCAGCAGCGCCGACGTGGGCTCCTACGAGCAGTACTTC
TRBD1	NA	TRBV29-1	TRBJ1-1	CSSVTGVFSEAFF	TGCAGCTCTGTGACAGGGGTCTTCTCTGAAGCTTTCTTT
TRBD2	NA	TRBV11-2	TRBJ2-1	CASSLRGSGSNEQFF	TGTGCCAGCAGCCTTCGGGGTAGCGGGAGCAATGAGCAGTTCTTC
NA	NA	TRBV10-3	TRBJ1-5	CATRGVYSNQPQHF	TGTGCCACAAGGGGGGTCTATAGCAATCAGCCCCAGCATTTT
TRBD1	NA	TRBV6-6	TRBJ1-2	CASREPTGGLRGYTF	TGTGCCAGCAGGGAACCGACAGGGGGGTTGCGTGGCTACACCTTC
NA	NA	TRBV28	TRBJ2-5	CASQIMLAGQETQYF	TGTGCCAGCCAGATTATGCTAGCCGGCCAAGAGACCCAGTACTTC
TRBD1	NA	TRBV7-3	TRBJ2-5	CASSSGQTETQYF	TGTGCCAGCAGCTCGGGACAGACAGAGACCCAGTACTTC
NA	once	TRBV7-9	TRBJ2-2	CASSLAQYTGELFF	TGTGCCAGCAGCTTAGCACAGTACACCGGGGAGCTGTTTTTT
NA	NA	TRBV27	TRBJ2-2	CASREGTLNTGELFF	TGTGCCAGCAGAGAGGGGACCCTGAACACCGGGGAGCTGTTTTTT
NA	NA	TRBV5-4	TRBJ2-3	CASSLEGGSSTDTQYF	TGTGCCAGCAGCTTGGAAGGCGGCTCTAGCACAGATACGCAGTATTTT
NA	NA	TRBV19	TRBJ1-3	CASSVAGVSGNTIYF	TGTGCCAGTAGTGTCGCCGGAGTGAGTGGAAACACCATATATTTT
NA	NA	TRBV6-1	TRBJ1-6	CASSELVPASSYNSPLHF	TGTGCCAGCAGTGAATTGGTGCCAGCTAGCTCCTATAATTCACCCCTCCACTTT
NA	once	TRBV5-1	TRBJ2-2	CASSLSDPGELFF	TGCGCCAGCAGCTTGTCAGACCCCGGGGAGCTGTTTTTT
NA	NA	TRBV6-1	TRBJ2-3	CASEVLAGTDTQYF	TGTGCCAGCGAGGTACTTGCAGGGACAGATACGCAGTATTTT
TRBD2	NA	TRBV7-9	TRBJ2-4	CASSLVTGGNLAKNIQYF	TGTGCCAGCAGCTTAGTGACGGGGGGAAACCTAGCCAAAAACATTCAGTACTTC
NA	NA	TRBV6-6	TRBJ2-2	CASTNLAQVNTGELFF	TGTGCCAGCACGAATCTGGCACAGGTCAACACCGGGGAGCTGTTTTTT
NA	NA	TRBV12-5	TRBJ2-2	CASARNTGELFF	TGTGCTAGTGCCCGGAACACCGGGGAGCTGTTTTTT
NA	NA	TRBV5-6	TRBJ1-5	CASSFKTRQPQHF	TGTGCCAGCAGCTTTAAGACCCGCCAGCCCCAGCATTTT
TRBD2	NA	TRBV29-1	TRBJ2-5	CSVVPRAGGSPRETQYF	TGCAGCGTTGTACCCCGGGCGGGGGGCAGTCCGAGGGAGACCCAGTACTTC
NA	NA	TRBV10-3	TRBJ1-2	CAISEEGTVYTF	TGTGCCATCAGTGAGGAGGGAACGGTCTACACCTTC
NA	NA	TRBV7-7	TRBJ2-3	CASSPGIGTDTQYF	TGTGCTAGCAGCCCAGGAATTGGCACAGATACGCAGTATTTT
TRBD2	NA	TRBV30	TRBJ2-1	CAWSVSQAGGYNEQFF	TGTGCCTGGAGTGTTAGTCAGGCGGGGGGTTACAATGAGCAGTTCTTC
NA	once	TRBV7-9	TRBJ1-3	CASSLASYNSGNTIYF	TGTGCCAGCAGCTTAGCGTCTTACAACTCTGGAAACACCATATATTTT
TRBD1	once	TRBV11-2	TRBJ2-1	CASSRPRAQGSYNEQFF	TGTGCCAGCAGCCGACCCCGAGCACAGGGGTCCTACAATGAGCAGTTCTTC
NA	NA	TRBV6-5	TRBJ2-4	CASSSFAKNIQYF	TGTGCCAGCAGTTCATTCGCCAAAAACATTCAGTACTTC
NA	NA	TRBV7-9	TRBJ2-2	CASSPDGSGTGELFF	TGTGCCAGCAGCCCAGACGGATCGGGCACCGGGGAGCTGTTTTTT
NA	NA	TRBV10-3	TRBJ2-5	CAIRAQGAQETQYF	TGTGCCATCAGAGCCCAGGGAGCCCAAGAGACCCAGTACTTC
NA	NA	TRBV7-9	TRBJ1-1	CASSLSQGPAFF	TGTGCCAGCAGCCTATCTCAGGGGCCAGCTTTCTTT
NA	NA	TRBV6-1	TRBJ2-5	CASSDVSGGRETQYF	TGTGCCAGCAGTGACGTCTCAGGTGGTCGGGAGACCCAGTACTTC
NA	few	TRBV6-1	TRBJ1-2	CASSGTGYYGYTF	TGTGCCAGCAGTGGAACAGGCTACTATGGCTACACCTTC
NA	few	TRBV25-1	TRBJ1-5	CASRGRPSNQPQHF	TGTGCCTCCCGGGGAAGGCCTAGCAATCAGCCCCAGCATTTT
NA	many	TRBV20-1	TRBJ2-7	CSGGLTYEQYF	TGCAGTGGGGGCCTCACCTACGAGCAGTACTTC